Sequencing of this T cell receptor (beta chain) was carried out in a study of blood T cell repertoires in COVID-19. As for the study in general: From T cells, B-cell-depleted T cells, or PBMCs came the material, which was cDNA or gDNA.

Participant ages covered about 18 to 89 years across around 25 US areas. The study assigned cohorts using participant-reported clinical history. This CDR3 spans 17 amino acids. Germline CDR1 reads MDHEN; CDR2 reads SYDVKM. V lost 5 bases and J lost 1; bases outside the gene matches: 9. Data came from immunoSEQ multiplex PCR; TCRdb stores just in-frame clones and leaves some out. The data show 400,000 to 550,000 clones, about 90% seen once. The chain combines TRBV28 with TRBJ1-5, with TRBD1 matching over 9 bases. The sample was PBMCs or T cells enriched from blood (not recorded which). This clonotype was sampled from a woman between 18 and 29 years old with acute COVID-19. The CDR3 here is CASSPGTGLGSNQPQHF. The DNA for the CDR3 is TGTGCCAGCAGTCCCGGGACAGGGTTGGGAAGCAATCAGCCCCAGCATTTT.